A single sample gave rise to the 15 T cell receptor beta chains below, sequenced in a study of shared clonotypes between healthy human individuals. Data came from immunoSEQ multiplex PCR; TCRdb stores just in-frame clones and leaves some out. The table has approximately 2,300,000 clones, 92% seen once. Material: naive CD4+ T cells from PBMCs. Regarding subset: CD45RA+ positively selected. The receptor set was obtained from a man aged 18-30 years in good health. Some clones in this sample may be carry-over from other donors' samples.

V usage is TRBV5-1 and J usage is TRBJ2-7, with a weak D call TRBD2 (5 bases). Trimming took off 1 base at V and 3 bases at J, with 14 bases between the two ends. The CDR3 runs 15 residues. Germline loops: CDR1 SGHRS, CDR2 YFSETQ. This CDR3 is CASSLSSSGIYEQYF. In nucleotides, the CDR3 is TGCGCCAGCAGCTTGAGTTCCTCGGGGATCTACGAGCAGTACTTC. The full variable domain, its missing parts supplied by reference TRBV5-1 and TRBJ2-7, is KAGVTQTPRYLIKTRGQQVTLSCSPISGHRSVSWYQQTPGQGLQFLFEYFSETQRNKGNFPGRFSGRQFSNSRSEMNVSTLELGDSALYLCASSLSSSGIYEQYFGPGTRLTVT.

The chain links TRBV2 to TRBJ2-7; D possibly corresponds to TRBD1 (6 bases). The CDR3 spans 15 residues. The germline V gene encodes CDR1 SNHLY and CDR2 FYNNEI. Trimming cost V 6 bases and J 3 bases, with 18 bases left between them. The CDR3 spells CASRTGGYLDYEQYF. The DNA of the CDR3 is TGTGCCAGCAGGACAGGTGGGTATTTGGACTACGAGCAGTACTTC.

This sequence joins TRBV6-1 and TRBJ2-1; 7 bases map to TRBD1. The germline V gene encodes CDR1 MNHNS and CDR2 SASEGT. The J segment lost 6 bases and the V segment lost 1 base, leaving 18 bases of the junction unmatched. The CDR3 runs to 19 residues. The CDR3 DNA sequence: TGTGCCAGCAGTGAAGTAAGGACAGGAGGCTGGTCTTACGGCAATGAGCAGTTCTTC. Translating gives CASSEVRTGGWSYGNEQFF.

V usage is TRBV5-5 and J usage is TRBJ1-2; perhaps TRBD1 as D (5 bases). CDR1 and CDR2 from the germline V gene are SGHKS and YYEKEE (reference sequence). This CDR3 contains 17 residues. V lost 4 bases, J lost 6 bases, and 25 bases lay in between. This CDR3 reads CASSAGRAGDLRDGYTF. Here the CDR3 DNA reads TGTGCCAGCAGCGCCGGACGGGCGGGGGACCTTCGTGATGGCTACACCTTC.

The chain carries TRBV21-1 and TRBJ1-4; the table's D gene call, TRBD1, was not cross checked with the DNA. TRBV21-1 is an annotated pseudogene. This CDR3 region has 17 residues. The CDR3 DNA is TGTGCCAGCAGCTCCCGGAGAAAGGACAGATTTAATGAAAAACTGTTTTTT. Amino acids: CASSSRRKDRFNEKLFF.

This clone was picked up one time. The chain uses TRBV4-2 and TRBJ1-5, with no clear D. Trimming stripped 3 bases from V and 3 bases from J, with 9 bases between. Germline assignment: CDR1 LGHNA and CDR2 YNFKEQ. The CDR3 contains 14 residues. CDR3 DNA: TGTGCCAGCAGCCATGGAGCTATCAATCAGCCCCAGCATTTT. Amino acids: CASSHGAINQPQHF.

The gene calls are TRBV6-5 and TRBJ2-7; no clear D gene. V lost 4 bases, J lost 2 bases, and 9 bases lay in between. CDR1 and CDR2 from the germline V gene are MNHEY and SVGAGI. The CDR3 totals 13 residues. CDR3 in amino acids: CASSSSRTYEQYF. As DNA, the CDR3 is TGTGCCAGCAGTTCCTCCAGGACCTACGAGCAGTACTTC.

The chain employs TRBV6-5 and TRBJ2-2; 11 bases agree with TRBD1. The V segment lost 6 bases and the J segment 5 bases; nucleotides outside the gene matches: 5. Germline V gene sequence: CDR1 MNHEY, CDR2 SVGAGI. The CDR3 is 15 amino acids. Here the CDR3 DNA reads TGTGCCAGCAGGGGGACAGGGGGATATACCGGGGAGCTGTTTTTT. Its translation: CASRGTGGYTGELFF.

The genes are TRBV28 and TRBJ1-4; weak D call: TRBD1 (5 bases). The germline V gene has CDR1 MDHEN and CDR2 SYDVKM. Trimming pared 6 bases from V and 8 bases from J, leaving 22 bases between. The CDR3 contains 16 residues. The CDR3 DNA follows: TGTGCCAGCAGCACGCCAACCGGGACCTGGGGGGAAAAACTGTTTTTT. It encodes CASSTPTGTWGEKLFF.

This sequence joins TRBV11-3 and TRBJ1-1; TRBD1 agrees at 7 bases. V gave up 5 bases and J gave up 5 bases; unmatched junction bases: 5. CDR1 is SGHNT and CDR2 is YENEEA in the germline V gene. The length of the CDR3 is 13 residues. This CDR3 is CASSPVQGTEAFF. CDR3 nucleotides: TGTGCCAGCAGCCCAGTACAGGGGACTGAAGCTTTCTTT.

The V call is TRBV19, the J call TRBJ1-1, with D perhaps TRBD1 (6 bases). Germline assignment: CDR1 LNHDA and CDR2 SQIVND (reference sequence). This CDR3 is 15 amino acids long. The V and J ends lost 0 bases and 4 bases respectively, with 12 bases between them. For the CDR3, the DNA is TGTGCCAGTAGTATAGAAGGGGGTGGCGGCACTGAAGCTTTCTTT. Its translation: CASSIEGGGGTEAFF.

This clone was detected a few times. The CDR3: CASSPDSHHNQPQHF. The CDR3 DNA reads as TGTGCCAGCAGCCCAGACAGCCACCACAATCAGCCCCAGCATTTT. The chain uses TRBV2 and TRBJ1-5; D possibly corresponds to TRBD1 (5 bases). This CDR3 region has 15 residues. Germline loops: CDR1 SNHLY, CDR2 FYNNEI. Trimming left V 6 bases short and J 3 bases short, with 15 bases between.

The genes are TRBV18 and TRBJ2-3; 13 positions agree with TRBD2. The trim removed 6 bases at V and 4 bases at J, leaving 13 bases unmatched. This CDR3 region has 18 residues. Germline V gene sequence: CDR1 KGHSH, CDR2 LQKENI. The CDR3 reads CASSLRTSGSGSPDTQYF. In DNA form, the CDR3 reads TGTGCCAGCTCCCTCCGGACTAGCGGGAGTGGTTCCCCAGATACGCAGTATTTT.

The CDR3 sequence: CAWSFGGVWGQGVTYEQYF. Written as DNA, the CDR3 is TGTGCCTGGAGTTTCGGCGGGGTTTGGGGACAGGGGGTAACCTACGAGCAGTACTTC. The chain has TRBV30 and TRBJ2-7; 11 positions agree with TRBD1. The J segment lost 2 bases and the V segment lost 2 bases, leaving 17 bases of the junction unmatched. The CDR3 contains 19 residues. CDR1 and CDR2 from the germline V gene are GTSNPN and SVGIG (reference sequence).

The chain has TRBV7-2 and TRBJ2-5; TRBD2 aligns across 13 bases. The CDR3 is 17 residues long. In germline, CDR1 is SGHTA, CDR2 FQGNSA. Losses at the gene ends were 1 base for V and 5 bases for J; bases not matched to a gene: 7. CDR3 nucleotides: TGTGCCAGCAGCTTAGGACTAGCGGGGGGAGATGGGGAGACCCAGTACTTC. Translation: CASSLGLAGGDGETQYF.